This TCR beta chain is from a study of shared clonotypes between healthy human individuals. Study-level points and caveats: Sequencing of the sorted subsets was shown by rarefaction to be incomplete despite large depth. Researchers found naive subsets generally carried larger estimated richness than memory subsets.

The method was immunoSEQ multiplex PCR; TCRdb's version includes in-frame clones alone and lacks a portion of them. Of over 2 million clones listed, about 90% are singletons. As to this clone: Its target is not known.

The source is a man between 18 and 35 years old in good health. Some clones in this sample may be carry-over from other donors' samples. Sequences were obtained from naive CD4+ T cells from PBMCs. Subset here: CD45RA+ positively selected.

The CDR3 reads CAWSLRWGSYEQYF. The CDR3 DNA is TGTGCCTGGAGCCTTAGGTGGGGCTCCTACGAGCAGTACTTC. The rearrangement joins TRBV30 to TRBJ2-7, with D hard to call. CDR1 and CDR2 (germline): GTSNPN, SVGIG (reference sequence). V shed 3 bases and J shed 0 bases, with 12 bases lying between them. This CDR3 comprises 14 residues.